This T cell receptor (beta chain) was recovered during a study of T cell responses to AZD1222 COVID-19 vaccine. From germline, CDR1 is LGHDT and CDR2 YNNKEL (reference sequence). Trimming took off 4 bases at V and 7 bases at J, with 8 bases between the two ends. The CDR3 contains 12 residues. Broader study findings: Baseline serostatus was positive in only 5 to 7 AZD1222 recipients. Mostly white British, mostly female donors; authors suggested clonal diversity may be underestimated.

Profiled with immunoSEQ multiplex PCR; TCRdb holds only in-frame clones, not every one. The repertoire has about 99,000 clones, around 90% of them found once; the top ten carry around 20%. Concerning this clone: What it recognizes is unknown.

V and J are TRBV3-1 (or the pseudogene TRBV3-2) and TRBJ2-1; possible D gene TRBD2, 6 bases. The sequence derives from an adult in good health. The sample here was peripheral blood, taken on day 0 of AZD1222 vaccination. CDR3 DNA: TGTGCCAGCAGCCTCGGGGGTAATGAGCAGTTCTTC. It specifies CASSLGGNEQFF.